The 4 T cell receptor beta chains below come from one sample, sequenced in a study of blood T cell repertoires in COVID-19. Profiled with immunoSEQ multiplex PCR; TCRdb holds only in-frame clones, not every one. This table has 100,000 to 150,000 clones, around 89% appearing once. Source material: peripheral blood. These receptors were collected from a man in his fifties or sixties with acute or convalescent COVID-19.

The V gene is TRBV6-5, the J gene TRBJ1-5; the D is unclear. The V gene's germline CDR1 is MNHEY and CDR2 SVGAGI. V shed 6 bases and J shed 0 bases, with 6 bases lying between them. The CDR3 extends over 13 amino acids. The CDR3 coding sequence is TGTGCCAGCAGCCAGGATAGCAATCAGCCCCAGCATTTT. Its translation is CASSQDSNQPQHF.

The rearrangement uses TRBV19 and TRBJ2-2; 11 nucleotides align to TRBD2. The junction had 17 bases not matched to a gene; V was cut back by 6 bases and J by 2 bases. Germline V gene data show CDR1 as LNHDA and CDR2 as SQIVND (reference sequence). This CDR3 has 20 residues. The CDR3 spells CASRGRAGTSGFTNTGELFF. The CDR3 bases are TGTGCCAGTAGGGGCAGGGCAGGGACTAGCGGATTTACAAACACCGGGGAGCTGTTTTTT.

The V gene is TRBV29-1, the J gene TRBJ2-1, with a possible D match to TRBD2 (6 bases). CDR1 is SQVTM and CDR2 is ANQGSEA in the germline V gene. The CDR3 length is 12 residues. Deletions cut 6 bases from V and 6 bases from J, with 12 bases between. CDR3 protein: CSVDRDSNEQFF. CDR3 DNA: TGCAGCGTGGACCGGGACTCCAATGAGCAGTTCTTC.

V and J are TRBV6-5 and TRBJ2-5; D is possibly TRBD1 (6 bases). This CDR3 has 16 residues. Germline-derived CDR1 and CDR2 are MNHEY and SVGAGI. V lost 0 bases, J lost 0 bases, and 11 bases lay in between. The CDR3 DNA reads TGTGCCAGCAGTTACTCAAAACAGGGATACCAAGAGACCCAGTACTTC. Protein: CASSYSKQGYQETQYF.